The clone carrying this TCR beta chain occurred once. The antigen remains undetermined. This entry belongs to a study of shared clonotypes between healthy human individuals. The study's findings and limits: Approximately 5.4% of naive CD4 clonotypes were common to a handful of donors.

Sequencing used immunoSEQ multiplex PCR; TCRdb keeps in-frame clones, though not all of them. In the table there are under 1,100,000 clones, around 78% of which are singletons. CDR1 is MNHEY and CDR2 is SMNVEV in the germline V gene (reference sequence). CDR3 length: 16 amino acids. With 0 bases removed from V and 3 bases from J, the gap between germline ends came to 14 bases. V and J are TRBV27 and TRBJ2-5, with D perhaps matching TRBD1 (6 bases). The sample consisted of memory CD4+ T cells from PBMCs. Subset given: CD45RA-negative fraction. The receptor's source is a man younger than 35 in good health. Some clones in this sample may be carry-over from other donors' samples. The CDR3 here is CASSLSRTDRKETQYF. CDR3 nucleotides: TGTGCCAGCAGTTTATCTCGAACGGACAGAAAAGAGACCCAGTACTTC.